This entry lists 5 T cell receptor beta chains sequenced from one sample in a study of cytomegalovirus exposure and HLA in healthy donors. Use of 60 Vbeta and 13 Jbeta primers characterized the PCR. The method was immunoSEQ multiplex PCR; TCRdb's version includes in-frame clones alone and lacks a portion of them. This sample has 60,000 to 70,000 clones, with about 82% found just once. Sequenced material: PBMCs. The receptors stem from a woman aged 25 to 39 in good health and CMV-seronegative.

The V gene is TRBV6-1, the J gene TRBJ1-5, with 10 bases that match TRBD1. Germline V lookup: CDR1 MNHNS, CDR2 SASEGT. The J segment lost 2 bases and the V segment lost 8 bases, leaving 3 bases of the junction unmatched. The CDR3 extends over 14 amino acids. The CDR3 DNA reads TGTGCCAGCCATGGACAGGGGGGCAATCAGCCCCAGCATTTT. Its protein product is CASHGQGGNQPQHF.

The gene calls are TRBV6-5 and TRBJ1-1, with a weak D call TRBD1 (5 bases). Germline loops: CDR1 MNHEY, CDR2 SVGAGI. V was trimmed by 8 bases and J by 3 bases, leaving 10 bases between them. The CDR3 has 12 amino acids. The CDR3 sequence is CASWGGYTEAFF. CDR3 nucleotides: TGTGCCAGCTGGGGCGGCTACACTGAAGCTTTCTTT.

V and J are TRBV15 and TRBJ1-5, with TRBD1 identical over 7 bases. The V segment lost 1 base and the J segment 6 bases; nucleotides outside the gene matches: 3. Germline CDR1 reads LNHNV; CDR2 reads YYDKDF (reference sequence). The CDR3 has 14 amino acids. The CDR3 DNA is TGTGCCACCAGCAGAGGACAGGGCAGTCAGCCCCAGCATTTT. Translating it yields CATSRGQGSQPQHF.

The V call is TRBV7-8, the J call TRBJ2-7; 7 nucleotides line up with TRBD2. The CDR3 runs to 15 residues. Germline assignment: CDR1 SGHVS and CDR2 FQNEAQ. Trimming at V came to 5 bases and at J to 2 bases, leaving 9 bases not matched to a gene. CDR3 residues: CASSTASGYPYEQYF. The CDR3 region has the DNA TGTGCCAGCAGCACCGCTAGCGGATACCCCTACGAGCAGTACTTC.

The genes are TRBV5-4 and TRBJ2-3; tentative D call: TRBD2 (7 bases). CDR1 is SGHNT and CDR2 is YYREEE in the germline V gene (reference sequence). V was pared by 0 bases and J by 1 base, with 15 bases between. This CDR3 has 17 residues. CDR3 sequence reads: CASSLAVGGAGTDTQYF. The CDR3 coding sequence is TGTGCCAGCAGCTTGGCCGTGGGGGGGGCGGGCACAGATACGCAGTATTTT.